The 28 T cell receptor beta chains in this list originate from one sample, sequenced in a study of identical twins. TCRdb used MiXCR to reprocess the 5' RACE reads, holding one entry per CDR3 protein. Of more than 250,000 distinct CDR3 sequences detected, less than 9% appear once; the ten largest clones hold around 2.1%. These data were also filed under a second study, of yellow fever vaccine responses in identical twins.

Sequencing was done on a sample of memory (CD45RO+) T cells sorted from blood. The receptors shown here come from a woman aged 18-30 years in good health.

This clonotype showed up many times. The CDR3 sequence: CASSLGPQGYEQYV. Written as DNA, the CDR3 is TGTGCCAGCAGCTTAGGGCCACAGGGCTACGAGCAGTACGTC. The rearrangement joins TRBV11-2 to TRBJ2-7, with D tentatively TRBD1 (6 bases). The CDR3 totals 14 residues. CDR1 and CDR2 from the germline V gene are SGHAT and FQNNGV. The V and J ends lost 1 base and 3 bases respectively, with 10 bases between them.

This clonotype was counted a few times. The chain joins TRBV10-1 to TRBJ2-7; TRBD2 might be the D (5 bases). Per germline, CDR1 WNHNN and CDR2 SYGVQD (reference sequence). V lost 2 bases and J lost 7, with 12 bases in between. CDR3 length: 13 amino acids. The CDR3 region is CASSEGLALEQYF. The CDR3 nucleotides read TGCGCCAGCAGTGAGGGACTGGCCCTAGAGCAGTACTTC.

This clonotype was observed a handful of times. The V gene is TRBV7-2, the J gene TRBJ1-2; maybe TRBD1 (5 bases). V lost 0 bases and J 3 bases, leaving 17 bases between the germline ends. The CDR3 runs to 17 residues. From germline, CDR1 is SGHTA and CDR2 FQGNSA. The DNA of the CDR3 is TGTGCCAGCAGCTTAGCGCCAGGCACAGGCCCATACTATGGCTACACCTTC. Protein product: CASSLAPGTGPYYGYTF.

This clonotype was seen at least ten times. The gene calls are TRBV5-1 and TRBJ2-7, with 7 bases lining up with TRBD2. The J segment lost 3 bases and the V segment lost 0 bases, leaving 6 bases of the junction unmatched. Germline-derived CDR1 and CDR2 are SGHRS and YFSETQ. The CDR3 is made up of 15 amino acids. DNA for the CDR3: TGCGCCAGCAGCTTGGATGCGGGAGTTGGCTACGAGCAGTACTTC. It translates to CASSLDAGVGYEQYF.

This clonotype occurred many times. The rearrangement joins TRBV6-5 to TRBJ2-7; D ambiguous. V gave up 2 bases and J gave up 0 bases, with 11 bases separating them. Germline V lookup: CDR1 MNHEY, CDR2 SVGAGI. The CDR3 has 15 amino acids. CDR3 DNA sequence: TGTGCCAGCAGTTACGGGCAGCCGCCCTCCTACGAGCAGTACGTC. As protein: CASSYGQPPSYEQYV.

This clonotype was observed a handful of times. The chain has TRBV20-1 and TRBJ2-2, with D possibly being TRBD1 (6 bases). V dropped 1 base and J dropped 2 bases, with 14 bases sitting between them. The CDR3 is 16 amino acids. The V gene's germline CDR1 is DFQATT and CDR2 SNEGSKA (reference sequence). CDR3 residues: CSARGWGHTNTGELFF. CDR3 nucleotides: TGCAGTGCTAGAGGTTGGGGACACACCAACACCGGGGAGCTGTTTTTT.

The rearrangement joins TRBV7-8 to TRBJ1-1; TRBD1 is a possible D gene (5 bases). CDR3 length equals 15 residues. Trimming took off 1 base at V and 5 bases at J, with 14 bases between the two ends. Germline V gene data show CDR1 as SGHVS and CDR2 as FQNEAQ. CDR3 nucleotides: TGTGCCAGCAGCTTAGTCGGGGGGGTGTGGACTGAAGCTTTCTTT. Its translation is CASSLVGGVWTEAFF.

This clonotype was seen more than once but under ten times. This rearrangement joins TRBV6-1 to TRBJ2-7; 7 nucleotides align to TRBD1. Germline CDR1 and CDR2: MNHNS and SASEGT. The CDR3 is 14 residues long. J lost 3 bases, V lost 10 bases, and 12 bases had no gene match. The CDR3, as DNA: TGTGCCATCGCCGGGACAGTGGAGTTCTACGAGCAGTACTTC. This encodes CAIAGTVEFYEQYF.

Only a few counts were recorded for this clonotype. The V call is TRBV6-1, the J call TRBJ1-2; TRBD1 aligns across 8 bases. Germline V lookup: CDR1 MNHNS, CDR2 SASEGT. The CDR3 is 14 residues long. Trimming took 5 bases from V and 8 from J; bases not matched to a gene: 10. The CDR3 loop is CASSPQTGVYGYTF. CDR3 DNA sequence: TGTGCCAGCAGTCCGCAGACAGGGGTCTACGGCTACACCTTC.

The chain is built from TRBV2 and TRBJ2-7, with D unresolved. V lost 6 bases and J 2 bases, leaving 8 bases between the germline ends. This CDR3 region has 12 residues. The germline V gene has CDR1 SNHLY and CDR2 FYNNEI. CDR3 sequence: CASRWEAYEQYV. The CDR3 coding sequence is TGTGCCAGCAGATGGGAAGCCTACGAGCAGTACGTC.

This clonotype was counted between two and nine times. The CDR3 sequence is CASSVLGGNPYNEQFF. CDR3 DNA sequence: TGTGCCAGCAGCGTACTTGGAGGGAACCCCTACAATGAGCAGTTCTTC. V and J are TRBV9 and TRBJ2-1, with D possibly matching TRBD2 (6 bases). The CDR3 contains 16 residues. Trimming stripped 1 base from V and 2 bases from J, with 13 bases between. The germline V gene has CDR1 SGDLS and CDR2 YYNGEE.

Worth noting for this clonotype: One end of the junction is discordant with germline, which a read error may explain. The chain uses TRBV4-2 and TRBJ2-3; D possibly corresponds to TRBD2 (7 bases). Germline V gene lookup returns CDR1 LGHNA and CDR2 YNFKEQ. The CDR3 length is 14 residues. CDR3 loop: CASSRGGGTVTQYF. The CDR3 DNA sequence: TGTGCCAGCAGCCGAGGGGGGGGCACAGTTACGCAGTATTTT.

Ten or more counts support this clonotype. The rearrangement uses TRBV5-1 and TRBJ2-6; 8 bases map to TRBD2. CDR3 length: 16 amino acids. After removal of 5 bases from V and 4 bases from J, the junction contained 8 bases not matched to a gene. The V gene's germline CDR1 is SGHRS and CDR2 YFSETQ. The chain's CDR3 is CASSMIAGLGANVLTF. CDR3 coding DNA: TGCGCCAGCAGTATGATAGCGGGGCTAGGGGCCAACGTCCTGACTTTC.

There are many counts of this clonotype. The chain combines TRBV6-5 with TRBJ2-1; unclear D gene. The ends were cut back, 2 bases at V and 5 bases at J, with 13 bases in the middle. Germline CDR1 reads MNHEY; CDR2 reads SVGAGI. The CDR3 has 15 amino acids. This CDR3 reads CASSYGTVQHNEQFF. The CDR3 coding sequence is TGTGCCAGCAGTTACGGCACAGTACAGCACAATGAGCAGTTCTTC.

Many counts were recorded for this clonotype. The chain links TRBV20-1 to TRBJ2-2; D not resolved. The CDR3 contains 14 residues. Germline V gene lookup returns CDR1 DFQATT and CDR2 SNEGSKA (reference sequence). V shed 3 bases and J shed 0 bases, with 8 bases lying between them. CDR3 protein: CSASGHANTGELFF. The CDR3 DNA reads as TGCAGTGCTAGCGGGCACGCGAACACCGGGGAGCTGTTTTTT.

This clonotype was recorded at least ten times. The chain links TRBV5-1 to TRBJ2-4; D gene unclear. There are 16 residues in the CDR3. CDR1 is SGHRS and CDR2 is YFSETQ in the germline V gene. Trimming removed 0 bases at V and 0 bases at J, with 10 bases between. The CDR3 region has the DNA TGCGCCAGCAGCTTGGAGCCGACCCTAGCCAAAAACATTCAGTACTTC. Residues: CASSLEPTLAKNIQYF.

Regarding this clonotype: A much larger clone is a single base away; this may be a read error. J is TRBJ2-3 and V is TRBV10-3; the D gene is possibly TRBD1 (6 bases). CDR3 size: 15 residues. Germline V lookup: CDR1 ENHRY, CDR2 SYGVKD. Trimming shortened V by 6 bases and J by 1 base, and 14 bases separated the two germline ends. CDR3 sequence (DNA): TGTGCCATCAGGGCCGCAGGGGTGGGCACAGATACGCAGTATTTT. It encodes CAIRAAGVGTDTQYF.

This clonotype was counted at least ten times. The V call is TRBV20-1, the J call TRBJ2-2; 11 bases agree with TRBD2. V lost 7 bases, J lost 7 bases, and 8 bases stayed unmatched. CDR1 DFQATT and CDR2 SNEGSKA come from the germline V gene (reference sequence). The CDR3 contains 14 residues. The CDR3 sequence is CSGTSGSYGGELFF. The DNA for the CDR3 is TGCAGTGGAACTAGCGGGAGTTACGGCGGGGAGCTGTTTTTT.

The CDR3 nucleotides read TGTGCCATCAGAGCTACAGGGGGCCAGCCCCAGCATTTT. It specifies CAIRATGGQPQHF. The chain links TRBV10-3 to TRBJ1-5; TRBD1 aligns across 9 bases. This CDR3 region has 13 residues. V trimming: 6 bases; J trimming: 7 bases; junction bases outside the gene matches: 4. From germline, CDR1 is ENHRY and CDR2 SYGVKD.

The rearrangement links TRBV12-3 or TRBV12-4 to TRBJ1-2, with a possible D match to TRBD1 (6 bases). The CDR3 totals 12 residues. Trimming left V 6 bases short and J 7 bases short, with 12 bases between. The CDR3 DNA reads TGTGCCAGCAGGCCACAGGGTTTTGGCTACACCTTC. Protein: CASRPQGFGYTF.

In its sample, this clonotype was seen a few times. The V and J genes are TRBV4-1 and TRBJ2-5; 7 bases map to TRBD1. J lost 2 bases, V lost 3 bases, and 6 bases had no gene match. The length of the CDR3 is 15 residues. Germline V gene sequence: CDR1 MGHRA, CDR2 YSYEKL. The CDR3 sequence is CASSQRQGGQETQYF. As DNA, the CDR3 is TGCGCCAGCAGCCAGAGACAGGGTGGGCAAGAGACCCAGTACTTC.

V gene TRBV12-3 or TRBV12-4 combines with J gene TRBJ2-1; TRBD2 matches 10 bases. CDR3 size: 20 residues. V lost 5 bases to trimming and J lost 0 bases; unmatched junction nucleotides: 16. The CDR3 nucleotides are TGTGCCAGCAGTCACAGTCCGGGACTAGCGATCGGTAGCTCCTACAATGAGCAGTTCTTC. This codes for CASSHSPGLAIGSSYNEQFF.

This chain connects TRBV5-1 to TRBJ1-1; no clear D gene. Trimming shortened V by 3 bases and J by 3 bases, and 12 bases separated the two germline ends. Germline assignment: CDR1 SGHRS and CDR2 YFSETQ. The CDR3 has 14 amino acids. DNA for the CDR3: TGCGCCAGCAGCTCGAACAGCGGGGACACTGAAGCTTTCTTT. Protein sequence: CASSSNSGDTEAFF.

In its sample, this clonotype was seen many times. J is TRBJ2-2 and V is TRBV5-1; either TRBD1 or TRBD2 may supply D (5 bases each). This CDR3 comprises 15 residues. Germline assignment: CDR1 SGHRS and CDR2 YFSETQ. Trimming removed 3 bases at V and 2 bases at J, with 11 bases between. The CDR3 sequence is CASSWTGANTGELFF. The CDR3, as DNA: TGCGCCAGCAGCTGGACCGGGGCCAACACCGGGGAGCTGTTTTTT. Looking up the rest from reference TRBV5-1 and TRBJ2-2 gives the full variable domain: KAGVTQTPRYLIKTRGQQVTLSCSPISGHRSVSWYQQTPGQGLQFLFEYFSETQRNKGNFPGRFSGRQFSNSRSEMNVSTLELGDSALYLCASSWTGANTGELFFGEGSRLTVL.

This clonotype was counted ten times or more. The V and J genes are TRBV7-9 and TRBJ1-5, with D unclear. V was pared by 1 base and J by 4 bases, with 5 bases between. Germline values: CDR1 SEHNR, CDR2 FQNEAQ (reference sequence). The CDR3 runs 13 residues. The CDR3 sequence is CASSLDGNQPQHF. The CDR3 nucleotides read TGTGCCAGCAGCTTAGACGGGAATCAGCCCCAGCATTTT. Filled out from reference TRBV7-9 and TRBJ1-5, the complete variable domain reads DTGVSQNPRHKITKRGQNVTFRCDPISEHNRLYWYRQTLGQGPEFLTYFQNEAQLEKSRLLSDRFSAERPKGSFSTLEIQRTEQGDSAMYLCASSLDGNQPQHFGDGTRLSIL.

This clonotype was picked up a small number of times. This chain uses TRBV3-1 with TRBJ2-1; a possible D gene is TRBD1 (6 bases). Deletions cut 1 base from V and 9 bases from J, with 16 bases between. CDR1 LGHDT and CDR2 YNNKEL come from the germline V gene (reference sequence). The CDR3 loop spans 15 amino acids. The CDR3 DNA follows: TGTGCCAGCAGCCAAGGAACGTTAACAGGGTCTGAGCAGTTCTTC. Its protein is CASSQGTLTGSEQFF.

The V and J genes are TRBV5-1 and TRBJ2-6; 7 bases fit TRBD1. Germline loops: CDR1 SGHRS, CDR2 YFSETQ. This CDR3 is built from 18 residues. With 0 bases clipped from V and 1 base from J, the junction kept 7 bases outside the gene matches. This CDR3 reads CASSLAGTDISGANVLTF. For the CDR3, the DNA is TGCGCCAGCAGCTTGGCCGGGACAGATATTTCTGGGGCCAACGTCCTGACTTTC.

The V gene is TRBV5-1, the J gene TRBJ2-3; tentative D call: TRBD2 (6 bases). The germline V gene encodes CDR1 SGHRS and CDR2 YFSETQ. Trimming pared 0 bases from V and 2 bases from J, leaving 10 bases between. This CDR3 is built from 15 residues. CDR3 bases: TGCGCCAGCAGCTTGGCGGCGGGGTCCACAGATACGCAGTATTTT. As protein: CASSLAAGSTDTQYF.